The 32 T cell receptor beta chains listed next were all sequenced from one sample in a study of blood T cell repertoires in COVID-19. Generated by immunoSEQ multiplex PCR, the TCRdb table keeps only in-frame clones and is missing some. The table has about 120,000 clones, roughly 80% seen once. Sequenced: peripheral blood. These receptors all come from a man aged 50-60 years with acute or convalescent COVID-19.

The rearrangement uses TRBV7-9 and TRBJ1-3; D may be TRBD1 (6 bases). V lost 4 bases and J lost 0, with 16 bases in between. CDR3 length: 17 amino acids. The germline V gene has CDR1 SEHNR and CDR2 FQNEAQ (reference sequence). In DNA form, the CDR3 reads TGTGCCAGCAGCTCGATGGACAGCCCTTACTCTGGAAACACCATATATTTT. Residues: CASSSMDSPYSGNTIYF.

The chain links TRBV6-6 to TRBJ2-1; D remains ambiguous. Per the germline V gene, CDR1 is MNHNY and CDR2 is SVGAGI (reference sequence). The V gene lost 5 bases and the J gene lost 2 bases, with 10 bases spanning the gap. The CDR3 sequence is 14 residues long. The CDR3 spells CASSRSPAYNEQFF. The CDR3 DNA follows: TGTGCCAGCAGTCGATCTCCGGCCTACAATGAGCAGTTCTTC.

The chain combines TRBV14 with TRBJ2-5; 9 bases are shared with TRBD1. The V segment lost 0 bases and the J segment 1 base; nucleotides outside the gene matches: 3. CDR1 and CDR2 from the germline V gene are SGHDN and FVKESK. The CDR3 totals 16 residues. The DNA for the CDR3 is TGTGCCAGCAGCCAAGAGACAGGGGGAGGCCAAGAGACCCAGTACTTC. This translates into CASSQETGGGQETQYF. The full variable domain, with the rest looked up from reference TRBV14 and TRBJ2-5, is EAGVTQFPSHSVIEKGQTVTLRCDPISGHDNLYWYRRVMGKEIKFLLHFVKESKQDESGMPNNRFLAERTGGTYSTLKVQPAELEDSGVYFCASSQETGGGQETQYFGPGTRLLVL.

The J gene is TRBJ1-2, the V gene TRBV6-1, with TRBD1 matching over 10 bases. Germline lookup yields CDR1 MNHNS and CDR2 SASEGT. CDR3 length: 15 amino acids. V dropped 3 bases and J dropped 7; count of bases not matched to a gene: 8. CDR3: CASSDSGGQGSGYTF. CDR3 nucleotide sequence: TGTGCCAGCAGTGATAGTGGGGGACAGGGGTCTGGCTACACCTTC.

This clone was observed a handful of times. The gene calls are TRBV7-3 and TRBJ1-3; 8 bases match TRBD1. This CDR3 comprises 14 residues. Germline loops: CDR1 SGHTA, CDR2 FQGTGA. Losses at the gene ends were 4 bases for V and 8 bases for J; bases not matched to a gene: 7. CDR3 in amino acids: CASSSQPGGDTIYF. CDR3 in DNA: TGTGCCAGCAGCTCCCAACCAGGGGGCGACACCATATATTTT.

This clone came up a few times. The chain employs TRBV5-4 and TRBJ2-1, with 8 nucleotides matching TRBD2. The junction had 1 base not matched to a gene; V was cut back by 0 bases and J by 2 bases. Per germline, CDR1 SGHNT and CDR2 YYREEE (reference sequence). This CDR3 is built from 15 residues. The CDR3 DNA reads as TGTGCCAGCAGCTTGGGCGGGGGGACCTACAATGAGCAGTTCTTC. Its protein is CASSLGGGTYNEQFF.

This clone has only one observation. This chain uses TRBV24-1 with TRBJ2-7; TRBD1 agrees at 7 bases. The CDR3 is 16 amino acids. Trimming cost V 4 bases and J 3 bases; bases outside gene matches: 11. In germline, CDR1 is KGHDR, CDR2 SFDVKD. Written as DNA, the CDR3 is TGTGCCACCAGTGAGTTTCCACAGGGGACCCTCTACGAGCAGTACTTC. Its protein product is CATSEFPQGTLYEQYF.

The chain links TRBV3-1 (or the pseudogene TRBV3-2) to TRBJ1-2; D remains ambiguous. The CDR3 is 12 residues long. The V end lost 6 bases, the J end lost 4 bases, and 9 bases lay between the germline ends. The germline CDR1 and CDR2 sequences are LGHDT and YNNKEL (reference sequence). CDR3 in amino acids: CASSLNSYGYTF. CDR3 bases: TGTGCCAGCAGTCTCAACAGCTATGGCTACACCTTC.

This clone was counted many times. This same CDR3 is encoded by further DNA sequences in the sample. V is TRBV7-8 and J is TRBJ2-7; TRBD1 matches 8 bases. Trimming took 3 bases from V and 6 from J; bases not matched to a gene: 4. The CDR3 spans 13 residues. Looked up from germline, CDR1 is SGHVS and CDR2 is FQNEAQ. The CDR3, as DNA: TGTGCCAGCAGCTTCGCAGGGGGCGGCGAGCAGTACTTC. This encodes CASSFAGGGEQYF. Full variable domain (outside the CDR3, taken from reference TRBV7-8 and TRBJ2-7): GAGVSQSPRYKVAKRGQDVALRCDPISGHVSLFWYQQALGQGPEFLTYFQNEAQLDKSGLPSDRFFAERPEGSVSTLKIQRTQQEDSAVYLCASSFAGGGEQYFGPGTRLTVT.

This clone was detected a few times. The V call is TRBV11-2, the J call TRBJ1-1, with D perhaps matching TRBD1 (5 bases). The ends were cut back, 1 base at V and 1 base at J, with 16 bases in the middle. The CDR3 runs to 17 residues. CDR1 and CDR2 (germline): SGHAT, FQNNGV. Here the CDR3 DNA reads TGTGCCAGCAGCTTAGTGTTGGGGCCAAGGCAGAACACTGAAGCTTTCTTT. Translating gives CASSLVLGPRQNTEAFF.

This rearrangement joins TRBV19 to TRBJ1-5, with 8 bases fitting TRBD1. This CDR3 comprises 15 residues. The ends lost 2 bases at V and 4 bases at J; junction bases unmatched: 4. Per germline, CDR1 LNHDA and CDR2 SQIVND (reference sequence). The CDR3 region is CASSILRTGNQPQHF. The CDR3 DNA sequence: TGTGCCAGTAGTATATTAAGGACAGGGAATCAGCCCCAGCATTTT.

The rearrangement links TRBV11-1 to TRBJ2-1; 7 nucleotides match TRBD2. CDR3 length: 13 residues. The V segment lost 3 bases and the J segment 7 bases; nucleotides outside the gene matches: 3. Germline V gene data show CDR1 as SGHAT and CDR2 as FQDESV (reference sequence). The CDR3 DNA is TGTGCCAGCAGCTTGGGAGGGAGGAATGAGCAGTTCTTC. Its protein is CASSLGGRNEQFF.

This chain's CDR3 is CASSLDSGLNTGELFF. The CDR3 DNA sequence: TGTGCCAGCAGCTTAGATTCAGGGTTGAACACCGGGGAGCTGTTTTTT. The chain has TRBV11-3 and TRBJ2-2, with D possibly TRBD1 on 5 matching bases. CDR3 size: 16 residues. Germline V CDR1 and CDR2: SGHNT, YENEEA. Trimming took off 0 bases at V and 1 base at J, with 9 bases between the two ends.

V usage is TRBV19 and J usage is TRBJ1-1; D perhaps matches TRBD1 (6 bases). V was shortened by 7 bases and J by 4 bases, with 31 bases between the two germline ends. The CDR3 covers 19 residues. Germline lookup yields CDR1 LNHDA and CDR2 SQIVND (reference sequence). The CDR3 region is CASTFGRWGRRIPATEAFF. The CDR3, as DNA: TGTGCCAGTACCTTTGGGCGGTGGGGGCGAAGAATTCCTGCCACTGAAGCTTTCTTT.

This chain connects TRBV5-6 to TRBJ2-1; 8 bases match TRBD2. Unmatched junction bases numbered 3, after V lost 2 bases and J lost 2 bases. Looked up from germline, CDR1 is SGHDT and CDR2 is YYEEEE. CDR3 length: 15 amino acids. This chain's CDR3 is CASSFAGGTYNEQFF. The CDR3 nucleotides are TGTGCCAGCAGCTTCGCGGGGGGTACCTACAATGAGCAGTTCTTC.

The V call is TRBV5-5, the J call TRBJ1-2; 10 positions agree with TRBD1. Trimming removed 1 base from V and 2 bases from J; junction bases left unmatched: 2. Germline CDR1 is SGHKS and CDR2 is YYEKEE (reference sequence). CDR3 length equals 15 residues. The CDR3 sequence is CASSLMGQGNYGYTF. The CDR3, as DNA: TGTGCCAGCAGCTTGATGGGACAGGGGAACTATGGCTACACCTTC.

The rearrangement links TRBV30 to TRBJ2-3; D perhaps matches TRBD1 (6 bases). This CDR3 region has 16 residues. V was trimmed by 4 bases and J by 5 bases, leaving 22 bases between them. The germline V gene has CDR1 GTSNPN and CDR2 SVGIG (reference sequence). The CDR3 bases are TGTGCCTGGAAGCCGGTAGTGGGGGCCGGGTTAGATACGCAGTATTTT. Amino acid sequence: CAWKPVVGAGLDTQYF.

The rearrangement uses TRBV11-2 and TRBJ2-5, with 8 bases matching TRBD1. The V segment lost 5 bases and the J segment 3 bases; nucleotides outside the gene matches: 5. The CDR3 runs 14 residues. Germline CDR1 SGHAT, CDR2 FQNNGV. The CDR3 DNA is TGTGCCAGCAGCCGGGACAGGCAAGAAGAGACCCAGTACTTC. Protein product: CASSRDRQEETQYF.

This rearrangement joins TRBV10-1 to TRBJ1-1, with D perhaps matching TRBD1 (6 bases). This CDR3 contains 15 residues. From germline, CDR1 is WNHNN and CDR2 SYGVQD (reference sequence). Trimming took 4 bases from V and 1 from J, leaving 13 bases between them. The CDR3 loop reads CASSARQDRNTEAFF. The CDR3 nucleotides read TGCGCCAGCAGTGCGCGACAGGACAGGAACACTGAAGCTTTCTTT.

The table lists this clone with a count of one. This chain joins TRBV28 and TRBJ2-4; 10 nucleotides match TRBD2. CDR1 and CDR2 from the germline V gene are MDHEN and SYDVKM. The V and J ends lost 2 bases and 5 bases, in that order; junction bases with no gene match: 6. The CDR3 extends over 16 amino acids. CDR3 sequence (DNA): TGTGCCAGCAGTTTACAAGCGGGAGGGCATCAAAACATTCAGTACTTC. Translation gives CASSLQAGGHQNIQYF.

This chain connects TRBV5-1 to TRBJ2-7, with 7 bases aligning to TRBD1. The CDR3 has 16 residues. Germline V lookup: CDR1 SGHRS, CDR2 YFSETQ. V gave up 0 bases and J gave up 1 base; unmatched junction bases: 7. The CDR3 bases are TGCGCCAGCAGCTTGGTAGGGGGCCCACAGTCCTACGAGCAGTACTTC. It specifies CASSLVGGPQSYEQYF.

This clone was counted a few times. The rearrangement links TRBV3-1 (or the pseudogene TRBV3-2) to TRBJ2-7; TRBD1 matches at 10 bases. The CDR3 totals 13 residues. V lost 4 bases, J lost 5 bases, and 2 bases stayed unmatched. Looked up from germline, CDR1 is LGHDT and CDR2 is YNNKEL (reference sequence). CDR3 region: CASSRQGADEQYF. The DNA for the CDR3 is TGTGCCAGCAGCCGACAGGGGGCGGACGAGCAGTACTTC.

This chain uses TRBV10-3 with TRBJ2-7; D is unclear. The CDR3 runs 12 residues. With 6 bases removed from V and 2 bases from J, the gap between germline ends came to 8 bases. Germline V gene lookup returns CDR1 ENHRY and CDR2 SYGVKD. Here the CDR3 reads CAIRTEAYEQYF. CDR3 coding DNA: TGTGCCATCAGGACTGAGGCCTACGAGCAGTACTTC.

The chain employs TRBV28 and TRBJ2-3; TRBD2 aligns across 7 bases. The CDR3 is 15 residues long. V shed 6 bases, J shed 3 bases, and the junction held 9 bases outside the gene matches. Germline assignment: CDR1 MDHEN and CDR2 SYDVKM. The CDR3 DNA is TGTGCCAGCAGACCACCGACTAGCATGACAGATACGCAGTATTTT. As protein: CASRPPTSMTDTQYF.

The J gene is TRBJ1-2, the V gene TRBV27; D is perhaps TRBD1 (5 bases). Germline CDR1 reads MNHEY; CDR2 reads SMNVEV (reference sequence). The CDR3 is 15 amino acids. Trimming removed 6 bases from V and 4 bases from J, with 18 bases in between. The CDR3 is CASSRARGAGYGYTF. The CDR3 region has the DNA TGTGCCAGCAGCCGGGCGCGGGGCGCTGGCTATGGCTACACCTTC.

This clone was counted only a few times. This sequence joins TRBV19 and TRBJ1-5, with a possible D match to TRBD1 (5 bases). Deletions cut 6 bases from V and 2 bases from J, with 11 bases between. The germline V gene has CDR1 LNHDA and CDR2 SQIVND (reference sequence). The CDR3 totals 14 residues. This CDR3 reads CASRQGGGNQPQHF. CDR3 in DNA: TGTGCCAGTAGGCAGGGTGGGGGCAATCAGCCCCAGCATTTT.

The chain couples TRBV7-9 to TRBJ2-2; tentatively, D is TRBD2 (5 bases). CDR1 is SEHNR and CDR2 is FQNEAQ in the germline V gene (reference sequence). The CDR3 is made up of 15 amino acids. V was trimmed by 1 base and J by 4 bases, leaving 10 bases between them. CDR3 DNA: TGTGCCAGCAGCTTAGGGCTAGCACTCACCGGGGAGCTGTTTTTT. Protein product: CASSLGLALTGELFF.

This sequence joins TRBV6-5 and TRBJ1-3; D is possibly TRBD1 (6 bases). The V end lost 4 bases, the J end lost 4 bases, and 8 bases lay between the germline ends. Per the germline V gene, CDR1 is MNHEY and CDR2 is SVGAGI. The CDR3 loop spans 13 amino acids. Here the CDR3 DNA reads TGTGCCAGCAGTTGGACAGAAGGAAACACCATATATTTT. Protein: CASSWTEGNTIYF.

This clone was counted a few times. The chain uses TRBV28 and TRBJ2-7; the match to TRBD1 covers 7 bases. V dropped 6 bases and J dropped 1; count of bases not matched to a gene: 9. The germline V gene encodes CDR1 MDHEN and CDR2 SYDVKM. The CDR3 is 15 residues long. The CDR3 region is CASRRGQETSYEQYF. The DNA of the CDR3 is TGTGCCAGCAGACGCGGACAGGAGACATCCTACGAGCAGTACTTC.

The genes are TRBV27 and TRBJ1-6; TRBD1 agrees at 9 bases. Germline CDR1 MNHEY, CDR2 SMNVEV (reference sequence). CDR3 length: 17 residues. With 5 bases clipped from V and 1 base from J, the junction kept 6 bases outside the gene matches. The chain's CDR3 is CASSKSGTGSYNSPLHF. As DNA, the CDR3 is TGTGCCAGCAGTAAATCCGGGACAGGGTCCTATAATTCACCCCTCCACTTT.

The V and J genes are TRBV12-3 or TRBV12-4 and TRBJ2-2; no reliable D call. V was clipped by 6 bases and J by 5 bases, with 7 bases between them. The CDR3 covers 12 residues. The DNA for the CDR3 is TGTGCCAGCAGACTCATGACCGGGGAGCTGTTTTTT. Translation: CASRLMTGELFF.

CDR3 region: CSVEKGTGEQYF. DNA of the CDR3: TGCAGCGTTGAAAAAGGAACGGGAGAGCAGTACTTC. The chain joins TRBV29-1 to TRBJ2-7; a possible D gene is TRBD2 (5 bases). This CDR3 is built from 12 residues. From germline, CDR1 is SQVTM and CDR2 ANQGSEA. Trimming left V 2 bases short and J 7 bases short, with 12 bases between.